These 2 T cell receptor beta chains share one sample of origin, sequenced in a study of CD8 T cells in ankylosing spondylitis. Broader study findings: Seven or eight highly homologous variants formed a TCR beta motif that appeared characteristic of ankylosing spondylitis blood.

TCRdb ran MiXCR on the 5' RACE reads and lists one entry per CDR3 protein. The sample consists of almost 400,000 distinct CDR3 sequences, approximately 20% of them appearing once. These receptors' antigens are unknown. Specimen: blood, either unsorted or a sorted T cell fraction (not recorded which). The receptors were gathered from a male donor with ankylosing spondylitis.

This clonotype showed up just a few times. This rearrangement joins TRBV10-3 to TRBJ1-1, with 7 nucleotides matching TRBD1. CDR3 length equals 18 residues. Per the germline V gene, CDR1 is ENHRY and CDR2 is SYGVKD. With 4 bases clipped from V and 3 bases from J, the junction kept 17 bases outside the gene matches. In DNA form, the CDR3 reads TGTGCCATCAGTGCTCAAGGGCCGGGGACAGCGAGGGACACTGAAGCTTTCTTT. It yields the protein CAISAQGPGTARDTEAFF.

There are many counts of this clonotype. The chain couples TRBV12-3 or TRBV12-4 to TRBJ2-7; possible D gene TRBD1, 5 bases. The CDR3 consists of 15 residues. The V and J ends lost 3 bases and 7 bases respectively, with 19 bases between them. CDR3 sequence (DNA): TGTGCCAGCAGTTTTTGGGGCCAGACGCCTTTGGAGCAGTACTTC. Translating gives CASSFWGQTPLEQYF.